One and the same sample provided the 27 T cell receptor beta chains below, sequenced in a study of cytomegalovirus exposure and HLA in healthy donors. Researchers ran the PCR with 60 Vbeta and 13 Jbeta primers. Sequenced by immunoSEQ multiplex PCR; TCRdb stores in-frame clones only, minus some. Altogether 200,000 to 250,000 clones are present, more than 65% being singletons, with the ten largest covering approximately 1.5%. The sample consisted of PBMCs. Receptors originate from a man between 50 and 59 years old in good health and CMV-seronegative.

V gene TRBV7-3 combines with J gene TRBJ2-1, with D possibly being TRBD2 (7 bases). The CDR3 consists of 18 residues. CDR1 and CDR2 from the germline V gene are SGHTA and FQGTGA. Trimming left V 0 bases short and J 3 bases short, with 18 bases between. CDR3 bases: TGTGCCAGCAGCTTAACAGGTTTAGGGGGGGGTAGCTACAATGAGCAGTTCTTC. Protein: CASSLTGLGGGSYNEQFF.

The chain joins TRBV15 to TRBJ2-7; 7 positions agree with TRBD2. Trimming at V came to 0 bases and at J to 0 bases, leaving 2 bases not matched to a gene. Looked up from germline, CDR1 is LNHNV and CDR2 is YYDKDF (reference sequence). The CDR3 is 15 amino acids. The CDR3 spells CATSREASGSYEQYF. CDR3 sequence (DNA): TGTGCCACCAGCAGAGAAGCTAGCGGCTCCTACGAGCAGTACTTC. Full variable domain (remainder filled in from reference TRBV15 and TRBJ2-7): DAMVIQNPRYQVTQFGKPVTLSCSQTLNHNVMYWYQQKSSQAPKLLFHYYDKDFNNEADTPDNFQSRRPNTSFCFLDIRSPGLGDTAMYLCATSREASGSYEQYFGPGTRLTVT.

V usage is TRBV27 and J usage is TRBJ1-2, with 7 nucleotides matching TRBD1. V lost 6 bases to trimming and J lost 8 bases; unmatched junction nucleotides: 15. The germline gives CDR1 MNHEY, CDR2 SMNVEV (reference sequence). This CDR3 comprises 15 residues. As DNA, the CDR3 is TGTGCCAGCAGCCGAGGAGAGACAGGGTCAGGAGGCTACACCTTC. Protein sequence: CASSRGETGSGGYTF.

This rearrangement joins TRBV5-1 to TRBJ2-7; 9 bases line up with TRBD1. The CDR3 length is 15 residues. V shed 4 bases and J 1 base; nucleotides not matched to a gene: 6. Germline CDR1 is SGHRS and CDR2 is YFSETQ. CDR3 region: CASSPTGGISYEQYF. CDR3 bases: TGCGCCAGCAGCCCGACAGGGGGGATTTCCTACGAGCAGTACTTC. The whole variable domain, remainder taken from reference TRBV5-1 and TRBJ2-7, is KAGVTQTPRYLIKTRGQQVTLSCSPISGHRSVSWYQQTPGQGLQFLFEYFSETQRNKGNFPGRFSGRQFSNSRSEMNVSTLELGDSALYLCASSPTGGISYEQYFGPGTRLTVT.

The chain joins TRBV15 to TRBJ1-5; D may be TRBD1 (5 bases). V gave up 1 base and J gave up 2 bases, with 6 bases separating them. The CDR3 covers 14 residues. CDR1 is LNHNV and CDR2 is YYDKDF in the germline V gene (reference sequence). For the CDR3, the DNA is TGTGCCACCAGCAGAGTAGGGGGCAATCAGCCCCAGCATTTT. It yields the protein CATSRVGGNQPQHF.

Details on this clone: The sample carries other DNA sequences with the same CDR3. CDR3 region: CASSPQGTEAFF. The CDR3 coding sequence is TGTGCCAGCAGCCCTCAGGGGACTGAAGCTTTCTTT. This sequence joins TRBV9 and TRBJ1-1, with D possibly being TRBD1 (6 bases). CDR1 and CDR2 from the germline V gene are SGDLS and YYNGEE. The CDR3 is 12 amino acids. V was shortened by 4 bases and J by 5 bases, with 9 bases between the two germline ends.

The genes are TRBV19 and TRBJ1-2; D gene uncertain. Deletions cut 3 bases from V and 3 bases from J, with 11 bases between. This CDR3 comprises 14 residues. The germline V gene encodes CDR1 LNHDA and CDR2 SQIVND (reference sequence). CDR3 in amino acids: CASSIMSVDYGYTF. The CDR3 DNA is TGTGCCAGTAGTATCATGTCAGTTGACTATGGCTACACCTTC.

This sequence joins TRBV19 and TRBJ2-7; no definite D call. The V gene's germline CDR1 is LNHDA and CDR2 SQIVND (reference sequence). Trimming shortened V by 5 bases and J by 5 bases, and 22 bases separated the two germline ends. There are 16 residues in the CDR3. The CDR3 nucleotides read TGTGCCAGTAGTTGGCACATAAGGTCCCGCCGGGACGAGCAGTACTTC. Translated: CASSWHIRSRRDEQYF.

The count of this clone is one. This chain links TRBV28 with TRBJ2-5; TRBD1 matches 7 bases. The germline V gene encodes CDR1 MDHEN and CDR2 SYDVKM. V shed 2 bases and J 4 bases; nucleotides not matched to a gene: 10. This CDR3 comprises 16 residues. CDR3 protein: CASSLGTEPTPETQYF. The CDR3 coding sequence is TGTGCCAGCAGTTTAGGGACAGAACCAACCCCAGAGACCCAGTACTTC.

The chain joins TRBV9 to TRBJ2-4, with TRBD2 matching over 7 bases. In germline, CDR1 is SGDLS, CDR2 YYNGEE. With V trimmed by 0 bases and J by 4 bases, 4 bases remained unmatched. The CDR3 is made up of 15 amino acids. DNA of the CDR3: TGTGCCAGCAGCGTAGAGGGAGGGGTTAAAAACATTCAGTACTTC. Translated, it gives CASSVEGGVKNIQYF. The full variable domain, rest sourced from reference TRBV9 and TRBJ2-4, is DSGVTQTPKHLITATGQRVTLRCSPRSGDLSVYWYQQSLDQGLQFLIQYYNGEERAKGNILERFSAQQFPDLHSELNLSSLELGDSALYFCASSVEGGVKNIQYFGAGTRLSVL.

A few counts support this clone. The V call is TRBV7-8, the J call TRBJ2-7, with 7 bases fitting TRBD2. CDR3 length: 15 amino acids. Trimming took 0 bases from V and 0 from J; bases not matched to a gene: 2. Germline CDR1 SGHVS, CDR2 FQNEAQ. CDR3 in amino acids: CASSLAGTNSYEQYF. The CDR3 nucleotides read TGTGCCAGCAGCTTAGCGGGGACTAACTCCTACGAGCAGTACTTC.

The sample holds one count of this clone. The chain carries TRBV5-1 and TRBJ2-1; 15 bases fit TRBD2. The CDR3 covers 18 residues. V shed 4 bases, J shed 3 bases, and the junction held 8 bases outside the gene matches. Germline lookup yields CDR1 SGHRS and CDR2 YFSETQ. Here the CDR3 DNA reads TGCGCCAGCAGCAACAGGGGACTAGCGGGAGGACGCTACAATGAGCAGTTCTTC. Protein: CASSNRGLAGGRYNEQFF.

The chain joins TRBV28 to TRBJ1-1; D ambiguous. Germline CDR1 MDHEN, CDR2 SYDVKM. This CDR3 spans 13 amino acids. Between the trimmed V and J ends, which lost 7 bases and 1 base, there was a span of 10 bases. CDR3 sequence: CASTQRTNTEAFF. The CDR3 DNA reads TGTGCCAGCACCCAGCGAACGAACACTGAAGCTTTCTTT.

The rearrangement joins TRBV12-5 to TRBJ2-3; D ambiguous. This CDR3 has 15 residues. From germline, CDR1 is LGHNT and CDR2 FRNRAP. V was clipped by 3 bases and J by 3 bases, with 13 bases between them. The CDR3 loop is CASGFHQIRTDTQYF. The CDR3 DNA sequence: TGTGCTAGTGGTTTCCACCAAATCAGGACAGATACGCAGTATTTT.

The chain has TRBV5-1 and TRBJ1-2; D unclear. V lost 0 bases to trimming and J lost 6 bases, with 6 bases between them. The germline V gene has CDR1 SGHRS and CDR2 YFSETQ. The CDR3 is 12 residues long. The CDR3 DNA follows: TGCGCCAGCAGCTTGGCCGGGAATGGCTACACCTTC. Residues: CASSLAGNGYTF. The full variable domain, its missing parts supplied by reference TRBV5-1 and TRBJ1-2, is KAGVTQTPRYLIKTRGQQVTLSCSPISGHRSVSWYQQTPGQGLQFLFEYFSETQRNKGNFPGRFSGRQFSNSRSEMNVSTLELGDSALYLCASSLAGNGYTFGSGTRLTVV.

This chain connects TRBV30 to TRBJ2-5; 8 bases align to TRBD2. The junction had 10 bases not matched to a gene; V was cut back by 3 bases and J by 7 bases. The CDR3 loop spans 14 amino acids. Germline loops: CDR1 GTSNPN, CDR2 SVGIG (reference sequence). CDR3 sequence: CAWSYLSGGRTQYF. Written as DNA, the CDR3 is TGTGCCTGGAGCTACCTGAGCGGGGGCCGGACCCAGTACTTC.

This chain uses TRBV28 with TRBJ2-1; TRBD1 agrees at 8 bases. This CDR3 is 15 amino acids long. CDR1 MDHEN and CDR2 SYDVKM come from the germline V gene. V lost 5 bases and J lost 2; bases outside the gene matches: 5. The CDR3 protein is CASSGQGGPYNEQFF. Written as DNA, the CDR3 is TGTGCCAGCAGTGGACAGGGAGGCCCCTACAATGAGCAGTTCTTC.

This rearrangement joins TRBV7-9 to TRBJ2-1; TRBD2 agrees at 10 bases. With 5 bases clipped from V and 5 bases from J, the junction kept 9 bases outside the gene matches. The CDR3 loop spans 16 amino acids. CDR1 and CDR2 (germline): SEHNR, FQNEAQ (reference sequence). The CDR3 DNA reads as TGTGCCAGCAGCGTAGGATCCGGGACTAGCGACAATGAGCAGTTCTTC. Its protein product is CASSVGSGTSDNEQFF.

This clone has just a few counts. V gene TRBV5-4 combines with J gene TRBJ2-3; a possible D gene is TRBD1 (5 bases). In germline, CDR1 is SGHNT, CDR2 YYREEE (reference sequence). The ends were cut back, 1 base at V and 1 base at J, with 13 bases in the middle. The CDR3 has 16 residues. CDR3 sequence (DNA): TGTGCCAGCAGCTTGAGAGCTGGGGCAGGCACAGATACGCAGTATTTT. Its translation: CASSLRAGAGTDTQYF. Combining the CDR3 with reference TRBV5-4 and TRBJ2-3 gives the whole variable domain ETGVTQSPTHLIKTRGQQVTLRCSSQSGHNTVSWYQQALGQGPQFIFQYYREEENGRGNFPPRFSGLQFPNYSSELNVNALELDDSALYLCASSLRAGAGTDTQYFGPGTRLTVL.

The chain has TRBV10-2 and TRBJ2-1; tentative D call: TRBD2 (6 bases). V gave up 6 bases and J gave up 4 bases, with 13 bases separating them. CDR1 is WSHSY and CDR2 is SAAADI in the germline V gene. The CDR3 has 14 residues. DNA for the CDR3: TGCGCCAGCAGGGAGGCGGGAAGGTACAATGAGCAGTTCTTC. Its translation: CASREAGRYNEQFF.

The J gene is TRBJ1-2, the V gene TRBV27; perhaps TRBD1 as D (5 bases). The CDR3 is 13 amino acids. Trimming stripped 7 bases from V and 4 bases from J, with 13 bases between. The germline gives CDR1 MNHEY, CDR2 SMNVEV (reference sequence). CDR3 in amino acids: CASTPGPSYGYTF. CDR3 sequence (DNA): TGTGCCAGCACCCCAGGGCCCTCCTATGGCTACACCTTC.

This chain joins TRBV27 and TRBJ2-7; 9 nucleotides align to TRBD1. V lost 4 bases to trimming and J lost 6 bases; unmatched junction nucleotides: 10. The CDR3 length is 15 residues. Per the germline V gene, CDR1 is MNHEY and CDR2 is SMNVEV (reference sequence). The chain's CDR3 is CASSSRGQGTGEQYF. In DNA, the CDR3 is TGTGCCAGCAGTTCCCGGGGACAGGGTACGGGCGAGCAGTACTTC.

This clone was seen a few times. The chain carries TRBV6-6 and TRBJ1-1; 7 nucleotides align to TRBD1. The CDR3 is 13 amino acids. J gave up 0 bases and V 6 bases, and 1 base lay outside the gene matches. The germline CDR1 and CDR2 sequences are MNHNY and SVGAGI (reference sequence). The CDR3, as DNA: TGTGCCAGCAGAACAGGGGTGAACACTGAAGCTTTCTTT. Its protein is CASRTGVNTEAFF.

The chain combines TRBV4-1 with TRBJ2-7; 13 nucleotides agree with TRBD2. Per germline, CDR1 MGHRA and CDR2 YSYEKL. The CDR3 totals 15 residues. V dropped 4 bases and J dropped 2; count of bases not matched to a gene: 2. The CDR3 loop is CASSPGTSGTYEQYF. In DNA, the CDR3 is TGCGCCAGCAGCCCCGGGACTAGCGGGACCTACGAGCAGTACTTC.

The chain links TRBV5-1 to TRBJ2-3, with 13 bases identical to TRBD2. Germline assignment: CDR1 SGHRS and CDR2 YFSETQ. The CDR3 covers 17 residues. V was clipped by 0 bases and J by 2 bases; unmatched bases: 3. In nucleotides, the CDR3 is TGCGCCAGCAGCTTGGGGGGACTAGCGGGATCCACAGATACGCAGTATTTT. Translated: CASSLGGLAGSTDTQYF.

The chain links TRBV5-1 to TRBJ2-1, with 7 bases matching TRBD1. Per the germline V gene, CDR1 is SGHRS and CDR2 is YFSETQ. The CDR3 loop spans 15 amino acids. V was clipped by 2 bases and J by 9 bases; unmatched bases: 11. The CDR3 DNA follows: TGCGCCAGCAGCTTAAGACAGGGCCTAATGGGTGAGCAGTTCTTC. Its protein is CASSLRQGLMGEQFF.

The genes are TRBV28 and TRBJ1-1; 9 bases match TRBD1. CDR1 and CDR2 (germline): MDHEN, SYDVKM. Trimming removed 4 bases from V and 2 bases from J; junction bases left unmatched: 5. The CDR3 loop spans 15 amino acids. The CDR3 sequence is CASSSPTGGNTEAFF. CDR3 DNA: TGTGCCAGCAGTTCCCCGACAGGGGGAAACACTGAAGCTTTCTTT.